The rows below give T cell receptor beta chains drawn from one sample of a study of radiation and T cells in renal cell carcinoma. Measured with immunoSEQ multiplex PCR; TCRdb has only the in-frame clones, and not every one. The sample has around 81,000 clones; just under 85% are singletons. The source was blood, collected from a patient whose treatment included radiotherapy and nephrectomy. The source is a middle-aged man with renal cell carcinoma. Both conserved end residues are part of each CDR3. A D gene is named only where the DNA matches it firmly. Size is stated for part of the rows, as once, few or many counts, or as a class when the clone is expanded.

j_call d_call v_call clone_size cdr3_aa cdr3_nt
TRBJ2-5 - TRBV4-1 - CASSQADRPLGETQYF TGCGCCAGCAGCCAAGCTGACAGGCCCCTTGGGGAGACCCAGTACTTC
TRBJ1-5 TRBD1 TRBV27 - CASSSGQHNNQPQHF TGTGCCAGCAGTTCGGGACAGCACAACAATCAGCCCCAGCATTTT
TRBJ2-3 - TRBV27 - CASRLPGADTQYF TGTGCCAGCAGGTTGCCGGGGGCAGATACGCAGTATTTT
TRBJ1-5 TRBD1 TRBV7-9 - CASSPGTGGVGSQPQHF TGTGCCAGCAGCCCCGGGACAGGGGGCGTAGGTAGCCAGCCCCAGCATTTT
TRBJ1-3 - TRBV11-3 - CASSLDGGAGNTIYF TGTGCCAGCAGCTTGGACGGAGGGGCTGGAAACACCATATATTTT
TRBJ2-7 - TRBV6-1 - CASSQFYEQYF TGTGCCAGCAGCCAATTCTACGAGCAGTACTTC
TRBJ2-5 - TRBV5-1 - CASSNSIAVQETQYF TGCGCCAGCAGCAACTCTATAGCCGTCCAAGAGACCCAGTACTTC
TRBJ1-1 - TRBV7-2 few CASSLGGPVAEAFF TGTGCCAGCAGCTTAGGTGGTCCGGTGGCTGAAGCTTTCTTT
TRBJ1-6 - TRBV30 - CAWSPTMNSPLHF TGTGCCTGGAGTCCTACGATGAATTCACCCCTCCACTTT
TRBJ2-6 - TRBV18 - CASSPEISGANVLTF TGTGCCAGCTCACCAGAAATCTCTGGGGCCAACGTCCTGACTTTC
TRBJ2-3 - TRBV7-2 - CASSLFQGSTDTQYF TGTGCCAGCAGCTTATTCCAGGGGAGCACAGATACGCAGTATTTT
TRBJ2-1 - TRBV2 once CASSVIGNEQFF TGTGCCAGCAGTGTAATCGGTAATGAGCAGTTCTTC
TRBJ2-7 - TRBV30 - CAFSLAHEQYF TGTGCCTTTTCGCTAGCGCACGAGCAGTACTTC
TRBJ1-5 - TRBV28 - CASSFLDGQNQPQHF TGTGCCAGCAGTTTCCTGGACGGGCAAAATCAGCCCCAGCATTTT
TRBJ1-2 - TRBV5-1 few CASSQGYLYGYTF TGCGCCAGCAGCCAGGGTTACCTTTATGGCTACACCTTC
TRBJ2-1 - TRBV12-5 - CASGLDLGGNEQFF TGTGCTAGTGGTTTGGATCTTGGGGGCAATGAGCAGTTCTTC
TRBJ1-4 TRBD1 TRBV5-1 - CASSPGQVQTNEKLFF TGCGCCAGCAGCCCTGGACAGGTGCAAACGAATGAAAAACTGTTTTTT
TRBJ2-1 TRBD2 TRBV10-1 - CASSDRGGPCNEQFF TGCGCCAGCAGTGATCGGGGGGGGCCTTGTAATGAGCAGTTCTTC
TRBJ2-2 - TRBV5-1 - CASSLYVIGELFF TGCGCCAGCAGCTTGTACGTTATCGGGGAGCTGTTTTTT
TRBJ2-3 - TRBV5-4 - CASSQPGATDTQYF TGTGCCAGCAGTCAACCAGGCGCCACAGATACGCAGTATTTT
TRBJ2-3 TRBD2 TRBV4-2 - CASSLNLAGTTDTQYF TGTGCCAGCAGCCTTAACCTAGCGGGGACCACAGATACGCAGTATTTT
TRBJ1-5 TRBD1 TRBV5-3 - CARAKDRVNQPQHF TGTGCCAGAGCAAAGGACAGGGTTAATCAGCCCCAGCATTTT
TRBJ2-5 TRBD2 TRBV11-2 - CASSLGAGGIETQYF TGTGCCAGCAGCTTGGGAGCGGGAGGTATAGAGACCCAGTACTTC
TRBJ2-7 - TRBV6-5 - CASWTAGQSYEQYF TGTGCCAGTTGGACCGCGGGACAAAGCTACGAGCAGTACTTC
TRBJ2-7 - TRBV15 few CATSRDGRGYEQYF TGTGCCACCAGCAGAGATGGCAGGGGCTACGAGCAGTACTTC
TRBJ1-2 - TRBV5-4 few CASSLAGPNYGYTF TGTGCCAGCAGCTTGGCAGGTCCTAACTATGGCTACACCTTC
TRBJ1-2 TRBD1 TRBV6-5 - CASRKTGSNYGYTF TGTGCCAGCAGAAAGACAGGGAGTAACTATGGCTACACCTTC
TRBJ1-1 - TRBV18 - CASSPPARMNTEAFF TGTGCCAGCTCACCTCCCGCCAGGATGAACACTGAAGCTTTCTTT
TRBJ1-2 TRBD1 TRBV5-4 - CASSVRDRGLYGYTF TGTGCCAGCAGCGTCCGGGACAGGGGGCTTTATGGCTACACCTTC
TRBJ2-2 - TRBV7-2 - CASSLDLANTGELFF TGTGCCAGCAGCTTAGACCTAGCGAACACCGGGGAGCTGTTTTTT
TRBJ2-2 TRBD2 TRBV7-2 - CASSRTSRYTGELFF TGTGCCAGCAGTCGGACTAGTCGGTACACCGGGGAGCTGTTTTTT
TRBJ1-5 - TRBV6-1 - CASRRVSGNQPQHF TGTGCCAGCAGGAGGGTGTCGGGCAATCAGCCCCAGCATTTT
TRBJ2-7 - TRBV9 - CASSVEEKGYEQYF TGTGCCAGCAGTGTAGAGGAAAAGGGGTACGAGCAGTACTTC
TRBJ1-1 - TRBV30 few CAWTTGGGLEAFF TGTGCCTGGACCACCGGCGGGGGGCTCGAGGCTTTCTTT
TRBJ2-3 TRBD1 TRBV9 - CASSVTGTGSPDTQYF TGTGCCAGCAGCGTTACCGGGACAGGGTCTCCAGATACGCAGTATTTT
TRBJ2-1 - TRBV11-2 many CASSYTTENNEQFF TGTGCCAGCAGTTACACGACGGAAAACAATGAGCAGTTCTTC
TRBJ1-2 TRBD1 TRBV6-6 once CASTNTRQGGYTF TGTGCCAGCACCAATACCCGACAGGGTGGCTACACCTTC
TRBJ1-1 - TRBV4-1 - CASSQEWGVMNTEAFF TGCGCCAGCAGCCAAGAATGGGGAGTTATGAACACTGAAGCTTTCTTT
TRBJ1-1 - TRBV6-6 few CASSYAFHTEAFF TGTGCCAGCAGTTACGCTTTCCACACTGAAGCTTTCTTT
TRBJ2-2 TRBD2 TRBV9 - CAGPGGPVTGELFF TGTGCCGGGCCGGGGGGGCCAGTCACCGGGGAGCTGTTTTTT
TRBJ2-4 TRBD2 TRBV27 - CASSLAGVPAKNIQYF TGTGCCAGCAGTTTAGCGGGAGTTCCAGCCAAAAACATTCAGTACTTC
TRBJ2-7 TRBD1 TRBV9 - CASSLQTGSYEQYF TGTGCCAGCAGCCTCCAGACAGGGTCCTACGAGCAGTACTTC
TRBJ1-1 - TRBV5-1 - CASSVGQLNTEAFF TGCGCCAGCAGCGTAGGGCAGTTGAACACTGAAGCTTTCTTT
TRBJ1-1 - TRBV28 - CASTLGGQTEAFF TGTGCCAGCACTTTGGGGGGGCAGACTGAAGCTTTCTTT
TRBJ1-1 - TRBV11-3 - CASSLDGGSATEAFF TGTGCCAGCAGCTTAGATGGCGGTTCTGCCACTGAAGCTTTCTTT
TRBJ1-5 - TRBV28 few CASSPPGAGGWGNQPQHF TGTGCCAGCAGTCCCCCCGGTGCGGGGGGTTGGGGCAATCAGCCCCAGCATTTT
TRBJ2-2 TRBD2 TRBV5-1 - CASSLSGVTGELFF TGCGCCAGCAGCTTGAGCGGGGTAACCGGGGAGCTGTTTTTT
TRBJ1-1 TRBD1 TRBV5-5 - CASSTNRGLNTEAFF TGTGCCAGCAGTACCAACAGGGGGCTGAACACTGAAGCTTTCTTT
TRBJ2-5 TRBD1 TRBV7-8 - CASSRDRAMAQYF TGTGCCAGCAGCCGGGACAGGGCCATGGCCCAGTACTTC
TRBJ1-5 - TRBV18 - CASSPGGDQPQHF TGTGCCAGCTCACCAGGGGGAGATCAGCCCCAGCATTTT
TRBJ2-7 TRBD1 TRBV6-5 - CASSFDRTGNEQYF TGTGCCAGCAGCTTCGACCGGACAGGGAATGAGCAGTACTTC
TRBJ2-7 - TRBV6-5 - CASSYRVGASYEQYF TGTGCCAGCAGTTACCGCGTGGGGGCCTCCTACGAGCAGTACTTC
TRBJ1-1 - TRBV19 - CASSVKGDTEAFF TGTGCCAGTAGTGTCAAGGGGGACACTGAAGCTTTCTTT
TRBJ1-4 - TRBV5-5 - CASSTWTAAGEKLFF TGTGCCAGCAGTACCTGGACAGCGGCGGGGGAAAAACTGTTTTTT
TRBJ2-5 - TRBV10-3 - CAISETVGAKTQYF TGTGCCATCAGTGAGACGGTGGGGGCAAAGACCCAGTACTTC
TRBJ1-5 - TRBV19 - CASSIESGVRTQHF TGTGCCAGTAGTATTGAAAGCGGCGTTCGCACCCAGCATTTT
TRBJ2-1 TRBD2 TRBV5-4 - CASSLGGGSPYNEQFF TGTGCCAGCAGCTTGGGCGGGGGTAGTCCCTACAATGAGCAGTTCTTC
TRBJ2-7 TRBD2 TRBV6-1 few CASSERGGYTWGVLIPYEQYF TGTGCCAGCAGTGAAAGGGGAGGGTACACCTGGGGGGTGTTGATACCGTACGAGCAGTACTTC
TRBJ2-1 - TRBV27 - CASSPGGGGNTINEQFF TGTGCCAGCAGTCCCGGAGGGGGGGGGAACACAATCAATGAGCAGTTCTTC